Sequencing of this T cell receptor (beta chain) was carried out in a study of T cell responses to AZD1222 COVID-19 vaccine. Measured with immunoSEQ multiplex PCR; TCRdb has only the in-frame clones, and not every one. This sample has tens of thousands of clones, with around nine tenths found just once. This CDR3 contains 14 residues. V gave up 0 bases and J gave up 7 bases, with 13 bases separating them. Germline CDR1 SGHRS, CDR2 YFSETQ. This clonotype originated in an adult in good health. The V and J genes are TRBV5-1 and TRBJ1-1; TRBD1 is a possible D gene (6 bases). Source: peripheral blood, taken on day 0 of AZD1222 vaccination. CDR3 residues: CASSLEDSRGEAFF. CDR3 in DNA: TGCGCCAGCAGCTTGGAGGACAGCAGAGGTGAAGCTTTCTTT.